The clone carrying this T cell receptor beta chain has more than one count but fewer than ten. Unique molecular identifiers were built into the TCRbeta library. Via MiXCR, TCRdb re-called the PCR reads, giving one row per CDR3 protein. The sample carries hundreds of thousands of distinct CDR3 sequences, roughly 13% recorded once. Germline V gene lookup returns CDR1 SGHRS and CDR2 YFSETQ. The CDR3 has 14 residues. The V gene lost 2 bases and the J gene lost 1 base, with 10 bases spanning the gap. This record comes from a study of T-cell reconstitution after alpha-beta-depleted transplantation in children.

The TCR comes from a male patient between 5 and 17 years old who had a stem cell transplant for acute myeloid leukemia, so the T cells may come from the graft donor. The chain employs TRBV5-1 and TRBJ2-7, with D tentatively TRBD1 (6 bases). Specimen: PBMCs, mostly from graft donor cells, collected 360 days after TCRalphabeta/CD19-depleted stem cell transplant. This CDR3 reads CASSFGTLSYEQYF. CDR3 in DNA: TGCGCCAGCAGCTTTGGGACATTATCCTACGAGCAGTACTTC.